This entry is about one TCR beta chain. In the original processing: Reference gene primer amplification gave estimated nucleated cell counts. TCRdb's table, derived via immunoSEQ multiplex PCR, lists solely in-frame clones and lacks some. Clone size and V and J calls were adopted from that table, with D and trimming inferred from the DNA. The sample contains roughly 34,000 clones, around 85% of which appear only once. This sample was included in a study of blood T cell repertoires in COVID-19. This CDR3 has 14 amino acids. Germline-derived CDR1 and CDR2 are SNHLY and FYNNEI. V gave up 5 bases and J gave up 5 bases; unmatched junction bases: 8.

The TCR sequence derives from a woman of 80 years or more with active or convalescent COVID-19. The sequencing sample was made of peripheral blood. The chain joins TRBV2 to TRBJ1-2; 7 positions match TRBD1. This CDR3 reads CASSTGTATYGYTF. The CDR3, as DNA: TGTGCCAGCAGTACCGGGACAGCCACTTATGGCTACACCTTC. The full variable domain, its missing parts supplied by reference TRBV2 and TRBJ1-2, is EPEVTQTPSHQVTQMGQEVILRCVPISNHLYFYWYRQILGQKVEFLVSFYNNEISEKSEIFDDQFSVERPDGSNFTLKIRSTKLEDSAMYFCASSTGTATYGYTFGSGTRLTVV.